The 21 T cell receptor beta chains presented below share a single source sample, sequenced in a study of siplizumab effects on memory and regulatory T cells. Clones were sequenced by immunoSEQ multiplex PCR, and TCRdb holds only the in-frame ones, with some missing. Counted here are approximately 28,000 clones, around 80% occurring once; the ten biggest clones make up about 25%. The sample taken for sequencing was memory CD4+ T cells sorted from blood. The receptor set was obtained from a human donor in good health.

This chain joins TRBV19 and TRBJ1-2; D is perhaps TRBD1 (5 bases). The germline V and J ends were trimmed by 5 bases and 0 bases, with 13 bases remaining between them. Germline CDR1 is LNHDA and CDR2 is SQIVND (reference sequence). The CDR3 has 15 residues. Here the CDR3 DNA reads TGTGCCAGTAGTGTCGGGGTAGGGGCTAACTATGGCTACACCTTC. It is translated as CASSVGVGANYGYTF.

The CDR3: CAGGGARTEAFF. The CDR3 DNA follows: TGTGCCGGCGGCGGGGCGCGCACTGAAGCTTTCTTT. The rearrangement uses TRBV6-1 and TRBJ1-1, with D possibly TRBD1 on 5 matching bases. V shed 11 bases and J shed 4 bases, with 14 bases lying between them. Germline values: CDR1 MNHNS, CDR2 SASEGT. This CDR3 comprises 12 residues.

This clone is a singleton in its sample. The J gene is TRBJ2-5, the V gene TRBV29-1, with 8 bases fitting TRBD2. The CDR3 has 14 residues. Germline values: CDR1 SQVTM, CDR2 ANQGSEA. V dropped 3 bases and J dropped 2; count of bases not matched to a gene: 5. This chain's CDR3 is CSVDTGGRQETQYF. CDR3 coding DNA: TGCAGCGTTGACACGGGAGGGAGGCAAGAGACCCAGTACTTC.

The chain is built from TRBV7-2 and TRBJ2-3; D not resolved. Germline CDR1 is SGHTA and CDR2 is FQGNSA. The CDR3 covers 15 residues. V was pared by 1 base and J by 0 bases, with 8 bases between. The CDR3 protein is CASSLVRRSTDTQYF. In DNA, the CDR3 is TGTGCCAGCAGCTTAGTTCGGCGCAGCACAGATACGCAGTATTTT.

The chain employs TRBV10-3 and TRBJ2-7; 7 positions match TRBD1. Germline CDR1 ENHRY, CDR2 SYGVKD. J was trimmed by 2 bases and V by 0 bases; bases with no gene match: 7. The CDR3 contains 16 residues. The CDR3, as DNA: TGTGCCATCAGTGAGTCGACTCTTACAGGGGCCTACGAGCAGTACTTC. Translating gives CAISESTLTGAYEQYF.

The CDR3 sequence is CASSAGVMGEAFF. The CDR3 coding sequence is TGTGCCAGCAGTGCAGGGGTCATGGGCGAAGCTTTCTTT. The chain joins TRBV28 to TRBJ1-1, with a weak D call TRBD1 (6 bases). V shed 5 bases and J shed 8 bases, with 15 bases lying between them. The CDR3 runs 13 residues. The V gene's germline CDR1 is MDHEN and CDR2 SYDVKM.

This clone came up once. The chain carries TRBV19 and TRBJ1-5; weak D call: TRBD1 (5 bases). Per germline, CDR1 LNHDA and CDR2 SQIVND (reference sequence). Trimming removed 6 bases at V and 2 bases at J, with 14 bases between. The length of the CDR3 is 15 residues. CDR3 residues: CASRTEGGGNQPQHF. The CDR3 nucleotides are TGTGCCAGTAGGACAGAAGGCGGGGGCAATCAGCCCCAGCATTTT.

The V and J genes are TRBV29-1 and TRBJ1-1; 9 bases are a match to TRBD1. Germline lookup yields CDR1 SQVTM and CDR2 ANQGSEA. This CDR3 spans 14 amino acids. V lost 6 bases, J lost 10 bases, and 15 bases stayed unmatched. The CDR3 DNA follows: TGCAGCGTCAACTTTTCCCCCGGGACAGGGCCAGCTTTCTTT. Protein: CSVNFSPGTGPAFF.

The gene calls are TRBV2 and TRBJ1-2; D is possibly TRBD1 (5 bases). V lost 4 bases to trimming and J lost 4 bases, with 13 bases between them. The germline V gene has CDR1 SNHLY and CDR2 FYNNEI. CDR3 length equals 14 residues. CDR3 in amino acids: CASSGGGGFYGYTF. CDR3 coding DNA: TGTGCCAGCAGTGGGGGGGGAGGATTCTATGGCTACACCTTC.

This chain joins TRBV6-5 and TRBJ2-4; D unresolved. The CDR3 spans 16 residues. Germline V gives CDR1 MNHEY, CDR2 SVGAGI. Between the trimmed V and J ends, which lost 2 bases and 1 base, there was a span of 12 bases. The CDR3 region is CASSYRPGRAKNIQYF. Here the CDR3 DNA reads TGTGCCAGCAGTTACCGCCCGGGTAGGGCCAAAAACATTCAGTACTTC.

The J gene is TRBJ1-1, the V gene TRBV7-9; D is unclear. The CDR3 contains 15 residues. V lost 3 bases and J 0 bases, leaving 11 bases between the germline ends. Germline assignment: CDR1 SEHNR and CDR2 FQNEAQ (reference sequence). The chain's CDR3 is CASSFMAIMNTEAFF. In nucleotides, the CDR3 is TGTGCCAGCAGCTTTATGGCTATCATGAACACTGAAGCTTTCTTT.

This chain uses TRBV11-2 with TRBJ1-4; unclear D gene. Trimming stripped 7 bases from V and 2 bases from J, with 17 bases between. Germline CDR1 and CDR2: SGHAT and FQNNGV. The CDR3 is 16 amino acids. CDR3 sequence (DNA): TGTGCCAGCACCAAAACCCTGGCGCGGACTAATGAAAAACTGTTTTTT. Protein sequence: CASTKTLARTNEKLFF.

The chain links TRBV5-1 to TRBJ1-4, with TRBD1 as a possible D gene (5 bases). Germline V gene data show CDR1 as SGHRS and CDR2 as YFSETQ. V was pared by 4 bases and J by 4 bases, with 14 bases between. CDR3 length equals 15 residues. The CDR3 protein is CASSPAGADNEKLFF. The CDR3, as DNA: TGCGCCAGCAGCCCGGCCGGGGCGGATAATGAAAAACTGTTTTTT.

This chain connects TRBV30 to TRBJ2-3; no clear D gene. The V gene lost 0 bases and the J gene lost 2 bases, with 9 bases spanning the gap. Germline CDR1 is GTSNPN and CDR2 is SVGIG (reference sequence). There are 14 residues in the CDR3. The CDR3 loop is CAWSVVQTTDTQYF. The DNA for the CDR3 is TGTGCCTGGAGTGTAGTACAGACCACAGATACGCAGTATTTT.

This clone was seen a handful of times. The chain combines TRBV5-1 with TRBJ2-5; 7 bases align to TRBD2. Germline V gene lookup returns CDR1 SGHRS and CDR2 YFSETQ. The CDR3 sequence is 15 residues long. The V segment lost 4 bases and the J segment 4 bases; nucleotides outside the gene matches: 10. As DNA, the CDR3 is TGCGCCAGCAGCATAGGACTAGGGAAGGCAGAGACCCAGTACTTC. It encodes CASSIGLGKAETQYF.

This clone was observed once. DNA of the CDR3: TGTGCCAGCAGCTCCAGACTAGCGGGAACCTACGAGCAGTACTTC. Amino acid sequence: CASSSRLAGTYEQYF. V and J are TRBV7-2 and TRBJ2-7; 11 nucleotides line up with TRBD2. V shed 4 bases and J 2 bases; nucleotides not matched to a gene: 4. Per germline, CDR1 SGHTA and CDR2 FQGNSA. The CDR3 is made up of 15 amino acids.

The rearrangement joins TRBV27 to TRBJ1-1; D uncertain. Between the trimmed V and J ends, which lost 2 bases and 0 bases, there was a span of 7 bases. CDR1 is MNHEY and CDR2 is SMNVEV in the germline V gene (reference sequence). The CDR3 is 14 residues long. CDR3 bases: TGTGCCAGCAGTTTAGGAGTTATGAACACTGAAGCTTTCTTT. It codes for CASSLGVMNTEAFF.

V and J are TRBV11-3 and TRBJ2-2; D is uncertain. Germline V gene data show CDR1 as SGHNT and CDR2 as YENEEA. The CDR3 totals 15 residues. The ends were cut back, 1 base at V and 6 bases at J, with 12 bases in the middle. CDR3 protein: CASSLGGDLSGELFF. The CDR3, as DNA: TGTGCCAGCAGCTTAGGTGGCGACTTGTCCGGGGAGCTGTTTTTT.

The chain combines TRBV18 with TRBJ2-2; D is ambiguous. This CDR3 is 15 amino acids long. Trimming took 1 base from V and 1 from J, leaving 7 bases between them. In germline, CDR1 is KGHSH, CDR2 LQKENI. CDR3 coding DNA: TGTGCCAGCTCACCACTAAACAGGAACACCGGGGAGCTGTTTTTT. It is translated as CASSPLNRNTGELFF.

This sequence joins TRBV19 and TRBJ1-1; 8 positions agree with TRBD1. The CDR3 covers 13 residues. Germline trimming cut 7 bases from V and 5 bases from J; bases unmatched to any gene: 6. Germline V CDR1 and CDR2: LNHDA, SQIVND (reference sequence). The CDR3 bases are TGTGCCAGTACTCGGACAGGGAGAACTGAAGCTTTCTTT. Its protein is CASTRTGRTEAFF.

This clone has a handful of counts. The chain is built from TRBV4-1 and TRBJ2-5; 7 nucleotides line up with TRBD1. Trimming cost V 4 bases and J 3 bases; bases outside gene matches: 8. The length of the CDR3 is 15 residues. CDR1 is MGHRA, CDR2 YSYEKL, per germline. CDR3 amino acids: CASSRWGQPEETQYF. The CDR3 bases are TGCGCCAGCAGCCGCTGGGGACAGCCCGAAGAGACCCAGTACTTC.